These 8 T cell receptor beta chains were all obtained from the same sample, sequenced in a study of T cells after yellow fever vaccination. MiXCR, applied by TCRdb to the 5' RACE reads, yields one record per CDR3 protein. This table has 200,000 to 250,000 distinct CDR3 sequences, less than 9% appearing once. Sequences were derived from CD4+ T cells sorted from PBMCs, sampled 15 days after the yellow fever booster vaccination. All receptors come from a man aged 25 to 40 who received the YFV17D yellow fever vaccine.

The V gene is TRBV7-9, the J gene TRBJ2-1, with 8 bases lining up with TRBD2. Trimming removed 8 bases from V and 7 bases from J; junction bases left unmatched: 10. The CDR3 is 14 amino acids. The V gene's germline CDR1 is SEHNR and CDR2 FQNEAQ (reference sequence). The CDR3 is CASQPAGARNEQFF. The CDR3 DNA reads TGTGCCAGCCAACCAGCGGGAGCGAGGAATGAGCAGTTCTTC. Full variable domain (rest looked up from reference TRBV7-9 and TRBJ2-1): DTGVSQNPRHKITKRGQNVTFRCDPISEHNRLYWYRQTLGQGPEFLTYFQNEAQLEKSRLLSDRFSAERPKGSFSTLEIQRTEQGDSAMYLCASQPAGARNEQFFGPGTRLTVL.

This clonotype was seen more than once but under ten times. This chain connects TRBV7-8 to TRBJ2-1; D perhaps matches TRBD2 (5 bases). Germline assignment: CDR1 SGHVS and CDR2 FQNEAQ. The CDR3 is 15 residues long. Trimming shortened V by 2 bases and J by 4 bases, and 12 bases separated the two germline ends. CDR3 amino acids: CASSLSPGGYNEQFF. DNA for the CDR3: TGTGCCAGCAGCTTATCGCCAGGCGGGTACAATGAGCAGTTCTTC.

This clonotype was picked up many times. The chain has TRBV7-2 and TRBJ2-1; possibly TRBD1 for D (6 bases). The CDR3 has 17 residues. With 2 bases removed from V and 0 bases from J, the gap between germline ends came to 14 bases. Germline CDR1 reads SGHTA; CDR2 reads FQGNSA. In DNA form, the CDR3 reads TGTGCCAGCAGCTTATCCGCACAGGGAGTCTCCTACAATGAGCAGTTCTTC. This encodes CASSLSAQGVSYNEQFF.

This clonotype was observed many times. V gene TRBV20-1 combines with J gene TRBJ2-5, with TRBD2 as a possible D gene (5 bases). Trimming shortened V by 4 bases and J by 3 bases, and 9 bases separated the two germline ends. This CDR3 has 12 amino acids. Germline CDR1 is DFQATT and CDR2 is SNEGSKA (reference sequence). CDR3 loop: CSANREEETQYF. CDR3 sequence (DNA): TGCAGTGCTAACCGGGAAGAAGAGACCCAGTACTTC.

This clonotype was recorded a few times. J is TRBJ1-4 and V is TRBV12-3 or TRBV12-4; no clear D. The V end lost 6 bases, the J end lost 3 bases, and 14 bases lay between the germline ends. The CDR3 has 15 amino acids. CDR3: CASRGDGDSNEKLFF. CDR3 nucleotides: TGTGCCAGCAGAGGAGACGGAGATTCTAATGAAAAACTGTTTTTT.

This clonotype showed up many times. The gene calls are TRBV12-3 or TRBV12-4 and TRBJ2-7, with no clear D. The CDR3 runs to 13 residues. The ends were cut back, 3 bases at V and 4 bases at J, with 10 bases in the middle. The CDR3 protein is CASSFKVEYEQYF. For the CDR3, the DNA is TGTGCCAGCAGTTTCAAAGTGGAATACGAGCAGTACTTC.

The chain recombines TRBV29-1 with TRBJ2-1; D call uncertain. The CDR3 has 16 amino acids. Germline loops: CDR1 SQVTM, CDR2 ANQGSEA. V was clipped by 1 base and J by 1 base, with 14 bases between them. The CDR3 sequence is CSVEAPRADSYNEQFF. The DNA of the CDR3 is TGCAGCGTTGAAGCCCCAAGGGCGGATTCCTACAATGAGCAGTTCTTC.

This clonotype turned up a few times. This sequence joins TRBV27 and TRBJ1-4; 9 positions agree with TRBD1. The CDR3 spans 14 residues. V was pared by 6 bases and J by 8 bases, with 7 bases of the junction left unmatched. Germline lookup yields CDR1 MNHEY and CDR2 SMNVEV (reference sequence). This CDR3 is CASSWGQGSEKLFF. The CDR3 DNA follows: TGTGCCAGCAGCTGGGGACAGGGTTCCGAAAAACTGTTTTTT.